The clone carrying this TCR beta chain was seen only a few times. This entry comes from a study of blood T cell repertoires in COVID-19. CDR1 is LNHDA, CDR2 SQIVND, per germline (reference sequence). This CDR3 is 13 amino acids long. Trimming took 6 bases from V and 1 from J, leaving 9 bases between them. Profiled with immunoSEQ multiplex PCR; TCRdb holds only in-frame clones, not every one. The data hold 90,000 to 100,000 clones, with around 85% observed a single time. The source material was peripheral blood. The chain joins TRBV19 to TRBJ1-2, with TRBD1 as a possible D gene (5 bases). The clonotype was recovered from an elderly woman with acute or convalescent COVID-19. The CDR3 DNA is TGTGCCAGTAGGCGGGACGGTAACTATGGCTACACCTTC. Translating it yields CASRRDGNYGYTF.